These 28 T cell receptor beta chains were sequenced from one sample in a study of identical twins. TCRdb reprocessed the 5' RACE reads via MiXCR and lists one record per CDR3 protein. The data show a few hundred thousand distinct CDR3 sequences, about 8% seen once. This same sample was also taken into another study, of yellow fever vaccine responses in identical twins.

What was sequenced was CD8+ T cells sorted from blood. These receptors were taken from a woman aged 18 to 35 in good health.

This clonotype was seen at least ten times. The chain links TRBV20-1 to TRBJ2-7, with 9 positions matching TRBD2. Germline V CDR1 and CDR2: DFQATT, SNEGSKA (reference sequence). The length of the CDR3 is 13 residues. J gave up 3 bases and V 1 base, and 1 base lay outside the gene matches. For the CDR3, the DNA is TGCAGTGCTAGAGTTAGCGGGAGCTACGAGCAGTACTTC. It is translated as CSARVSGSYEQYF.

V usage is TRBV14 and J usage is TRBJ2-1; unclear D gene. This CDR3 spans 11 amino acids. With 4 bases removed from V and 7 bases from J, the gap between germline ends came to 5 bases. Germline V gene sequence: CDR1 SGHDN, CDR2 FVKESK. CDR3 loop: CASSLENEQFF. CDR3 nucleotides: TGTGCCAGCAGCCTGGAGAATGAGCAGTTCTTC.

The chain uses TRBV29-1 and TRBJ2-5; TRBD1 matches at 8 bases. The CDR3 is 12 residues long. The junction had 4 bases not matched to a gene; V was cut back by 6 bases and J by 4 bases. Germline-derived CDR1 and CDR2 are SQVTM and ANQGSEA. The CDR3 sequence: CSVDRVTETQYF. CDR3 nucleotides: TGCAGCGTGGACAGGGTCACAGAGACCCAGTACTTC.

This clonotype was seen ten or more times. The genes are TRBV7-9 and TRBJ2-5, with D uncertain. The ends were cut back, 3 bases at V and 4 bases at J, with 12 bases in the middle. CDR3 length: 14 residues. The V gene's germline CDR1 is SEHNR and CDR2 FQNEAQ (reference sequence). CDR3 residues: CASSFPQNRETQYF. The CDR3 nucleotides are TGTGCCAGCAGCTTTCCGCAAAACAGAGAGACCCAGTACTTC.

This clonotype was recorded a few times. The rearrangement joins TRBV11-2 to TRBJ1-1; D gene ambiguous. This CDR3 is built from 13 residues. V lost 7 bases to trimming and J lost 3 bases, with 12 bases between them. CDR1 and CDR2 from the germline V gene are SGHAT and FQNNGV. CDR3 sequence: CASTNPGYTEAFF. In nucleotides, the CDR3 is TGTGCCAGCACTAACCCCGGCTACACTGAAGCTTTCTTT.

This clonotype was seen more than once but under ten times. CDR3 sequence (DNA): TGTGCCAGCAGCTTTAGTGGAAAGGGCACAGATACGCAGTATTTT. It encodes CASSFSGKGTDTQYF. The chain has TRBV9 and TRBJ2-3; D unresolved. V lost 4 bases and J 1 base, leaving 13 bases between the germline ends. Per the germline V gene, CDR1 is SGDLS and CDR2 is YYNGEE. The CDR3 runs to 15 residues.

This clonotype has only a few counts. One junction end disagrees with the germline gene, perhaps due to a read error. V gene TRBV9 combines with J gene TRBJ2-7; D is undetermined. Germline assignment: CDR1 SGDLS and CDR2 YYNGEE. There are 14 residues in the CDR3. CDR3 in amino acids: CSSSVGRHPYEQYF. The CDR3 nucleotides read TGTTCCAGCAGCGTCGGCAGGCACCCCTACGAGCAGTACTTC.

This clonotype appeared many times. This rearrangement joins TRBV20-1 to TRBJ2-7, with 7 nucleotides matching TRBD2. With V trimmed by 3 bases and J by 2 bases, 4 bases remained unmatched. The CDR3 spans 13 residues. Germline CDR1 reads DFQATT; CDR2 reads SNEGSKA (reference sequence). The CDR3 is CSASKGRAYEQYF. As DNA, the CDR3 is TGCAGTGCTAGTAAGGGGAGGGCCTACGAGCAGTACTTC.

V gene TRBV29-1 combines with J gene TRBJ2-2; D is unclear. In germline, CDR1 is SQVTM, CDR2 ANQGSEA. This CDR3 spans 12 amino acids. The V end was cut by 3 bases, the J end by 8 bases, with 10 bases between. CDR3 residues: CSVEFLKGELFF. CDR3 nucleotide sequence: TGCAGCGTTGAGTTTTTGAAGGGGGAGCTGTTTTTT.

There are many counts of this clonotype. The chain recombines TRBV7-9 with TRBJ2-5; D possibly corresponds to TRBD2 (5 bases). This CDR3 is built from 14 residues. Trimming pared 0 bases from V and 5 bases from J, leaving 10 bases between. Germline V gene data show CDR1 as SEHNR and CDR2 as FQNEAQ (reference sequence). The DNA of the CDR3 is TGTGCCAGCAGCTTAGCGAGGGAATGGGAGACCCAGTACTTC. Residues: CASSLAREWETQYF.

This chain joins TRBV7-6 and TRBJ2-3, with D possibly TRBD2 on 6 matching bases. V was pared by 1 base and J by 5 bases, with 16 bases between. Germline V gene data show CDR1 as SGHVS and CDR2 as FNYEAQ. CDR3 length equals 16 residues. This CDR3 is CASSLGLDPLVDTQYF. In nucleotides, the CDR3 is TGTGCCAGCAGCTTAGGACTAGATCCGCTCGTAGATACGCAGTATTTT. Combining the CDR3 with reference TRBV7-6 and TRBJ2-3 gives the whole variable domain GAGVSQSPRYKVTKRGQDVALRCDPISGHVSLYWYRQALGQGPEFLTYFNYEAQQDKSGLPNDRFSAERPEGSISTLTIQRTEQRDSAMYRCASSLGLDPLVDTQYFGPGTRLTVL.

This clonotype has a handful of counts. V gene TRBV24-1 combines with J gene TRBJ2-3; 15 nucleotides match TRBD2. The CDR3 has 18 residues. CDR1 and CDR2 (germline): KGHDR, SFDVKD. J lost 5 bases, V lost 4 bases, and 9 bases had no gene match. The CDR3 loop reads CATSEVNLGLAGGDTQYF. The CDR3, as DNA: TGTGCCACCAGTGAGGTGAACCTGGGACTAGCGGGGGGAGATACGCAGTATTTT.

This clonotype has a handful of counts. V gene TRBV7-8 combines with J gene TRBJ1-5; D unclear. This CDR3 is built from 14 residues. Germline CDR1 is SGHVS and CDR2 is FQNEAQ. V was clipped by 5 bases and J by 7 bases, with 15 bases between them. The CDR3 region is CASSRSAGGQPQHF. The CDR3 nucleotides are TGTGCCAGCAGCCGCTCCGCGGGCGGGCAGCCCCAGCATTTT. The full variable domain, its missing parts supplied by reference TRBV7-8 and TRBJ1-5, is GAGVSQSPRYKVAKRGQDVALRCDPISGHVSLFWYQQALGQGPEFLTYFQNEAQLDKSGLPSDRFFAERPEGSVSTLKIQRTQQEDSAVYLCASSRSAGGQPQHFGDGTRLSIL.

In this sample, this clonotype turned up a few times. The chain uses TRBV4-1 and TRBJ2-1, with TRBD1 identical over 10 bases. The length of the CDR3 is 18 residues. The ends lost 2 bases at V and 5 bases at J; junction bases unmatched: 12. Germline values: CDR1 MGHRA, CDR2 YSYEKL. The CDR3 DNA reads as TGCGCCAGCAGCCAACGATTGCCGGGACAGGGGATCCACAATGAGCAGTTCTTC. It yields the protein CASSQRLPGQGIHNEQFF.

Only a few counts were recorded for this clonotype. The chain uses TRBV2 and TRBJ2-1; TRBD2 agrees at 8 bases. The CDR3 length is 17 residues. The V segment lost 6 bases and the J segment 6 bases; nucleotides outside the gene matches: 16. The germline CDR1 and CDR2 sequences are SNHLY and FYNNEI. CDR3 protein: CASSPSFERETFNEQFF. The CDR3 DNA reads as TGTGCCAGCAGCCCCAGTTTTGAGCGGGAGACGTTCAATGAGCAGTTCTTC.

This clonotype was seen many times. The rearrangement uses TRBV7-6 and TRBJ1-5, with D possibly matching TRBD1 (6 bases). From germline, CDR1 is SGHVS and CDR2 FNYEAQ. V dropped 5 bases and J dropped 7 bases, with 12 bases sitting between them. The length of the CDR3 is 13 residues. In DNA form, the CDR3 reads TGTGCCAGCAGCAACCGTCAGGGGCAGCCCCAGCATTTT. Protein: CASSNRQGQPQHF.

The chain joins TRBV20-1 to TRBJ2-3; 10 bases map to TRBD2. CDR3 length: 15 amino acids. V shed 4 bases and J 3 bases; nucleotides not matched to a gene: 7. CDR1 is DFQATT, CDR2 SNEGSKA, per germline (reference sequence). For the CDR3, the DNA is TGCAGTGCTAATACCCTAGCGGGAGAGACAGATACGCAGTATTTT. Encoded protein: CSANTLAGETDTQYF.

This chain links TRBV3-1 with TRBJ2-1; D assignment may be TRBD1 or TRBD2 (6 bases each). V shed 3 bases and J shed 6 bases, with 15 bases lying between them. Germline V CDR1 and CDR2: LGHDT, YNNKEL (reference sequence). The CDR3 has 15 residues. In DNA, the CDR3 is TGTGCCAGCAGCCATCACCCGGGGGCAGGCAATGAGCAGTTCTTC. Translated: CASSHHPGAGNEQFF.

This clonotype was detected a few times. CDR3 nucleotide sequence: TGTGCCAGCAGCCGGGACACCACCTACGAGCAGTACTTC. This sequence encodes CASSRDTTYEQYF. The genes are TRBV28 and TRBJ2-7, with D possibly being TRBD1 (6 bases). V was cut by 6 bases and J by 2 bases, with 11 bases left in between. The CDR3 totals 13 residues. Germline V gene data show CDR1 as MDHEN and CDR2 as SYDVKM.

This clonotype was seen only a few times. The chain carries TRBV27 and TRBJ2-1; a weak D match, TRBD2 (5 bases). This CDR3 spans 14 amino acids. CDR1 MNHEY and CDR2 SMNVEV come from the germline V gene (reference sequence). Trimming pared 2 bases from V and 10 bases from J, leaving 15 bases between. The DNA for the CDR3 is TGTGCCAGCAGTTTAGATCCCATTAGCGAAGAGCAGTTCTTC. It specifies CASSLDPISEEQFF.

In DNA form, the CDR3 reads TGTGCCAGCAGTTTCGATCCCCGCACAGATACGCAGTATTTT. This gives the protein CASSFDPRTDTQYF. The gene calls are TRBV27 and TRBJ2-3; D not certain. Germline values: CDR1 MNHEY, CDR2 SMNVEV (reference sequence). The CDR3 contains 14 residues. Deletions cut 3 bases from V and 1 base from J, with 8 bases between.

The chain has TRBV29-1 and TRBJ1-2; D unclear. The CDR3 runs to 11 residues. Per germline, CDR1 SQVTM and CDR2 ANQGSEA. V gave up 5 bases and J gave up 2 bases, with 6 bases separating them. CDR3 coding DNA: TGCAGCGTTTTCCCGAACTATGGCTACACCTTC. Amino acid sequence: CSVFPNYGYTF.

This sequence joins TRBV14 and TRBJ2-5; 9 bases are a match to TRBD1. The CDR3 loop spans 17 amino acids. After removal of 4 bases from V and 5 bases from J, the junction contained 14 bases not matched to a gene. Germline CDR1 reads SGHDN; CDR2 reads FVKESK. The CDR3 spells CASSLNRGLSARETQYF. The CDR3 DNA reads as TGTGCCAGCAGCCTTAACAGGGGGCTAAGTGCGAGGGAGACCCAGTACTTC. Full variable domain (outside the CDR3, taken from reference TRBV14 and TRBJ2-5): EAGVTQFPSHSVIEKGQTVTLRCDPISGHDNLYWYRRVMGKEIKFLLHFVKESKQDESGMPNNRFLAERTGGTYSTLKVQPAELEDSGVYFCASSLNRGLSARETQYFGPGTRLLVL.

Here the CDR3 DNA reads TGTGCCAGCAGCCCCCTCGGGTATGGGGAAGTAGGCAATGAGCAGTTCTTC. It codes for CASSPLGYGEVGNEQFF. The J gene is TRBJ2-1, the V gene TRBV7-3; unclear D gene. Germline V gene sequence: CDR1 SGHTA, CDR2 FQGTGA. V was shortened by 5 bases and J by 6 bases, with 23 bases between the two germline ends. CDR3 size: 17 residues.

The chain links TRBV11-2 to TRBJ1-1; 7 bases line up with TRBD1. Germline CDR1 SGHAT, CDR2 FQNNGV. The CDR3 covers 15 residues. V dropped 2 bases and J dropped 4; count of bases not matched to a gene: 7. The chain's CDR3 is CASSLRQGGITEAFF. The CDR3 nucleotides read TGTGCCAGCAGCTTACGACAGGGAGGTATCACTGAAGCTTTCTTT. Together with reference TRBV11-2 and TRBJ1-1, the CDR3 gives the full variable domain: EAGVAQSPRYKIIEKRQSVAFWCNPISGHATLYWYQQILGQGPKLLIQFQNNGVVDDSQLPKDRFSAERLKGVDSTLKIQPAKLEDSAVYLCASSLRQGGITEAFFGQGTRLTVV.

Many counts were recorded for this clonotype. The chain employs TRBV5-1 and TRBJ2-2; D might be TRBD1 or TRBD2, each matching 5 bases. Germline values: CDR1 SGHRS, CDR2 YFSETQ. This CDR3 has 16 amino acids. The V and J ends lost 4 bases and 0 bases respectively, with 13 bases between them. CDR3 residues: CASSVTGTANTGELFF. CDR3 in DNA: TGCGCCAGCAGCGTCACCGGGACCGCGAACACCGGGGAGCTGTTTTTT.

This clonotype was counted only a few times. The CDR3 loop is CASSSRNRGYEQYF. Here the CDR3 DNA reads TGTGCCAGCAGTTCAAGGAACAGGGGCTACGAGCAGTACTTC. The chain joins TRBV28 to TRBJ2-7; 7 positions agree with TRBD1. Germline V gene sequence: CDR1 MDHEN, CDR2 SYDVKM. This CDR3 contains 14 residues. With 4 bases clipped from V and 3 bases from J, the junction kept 6 bases outside the gene matches.

The chain recombines TRBV27 with TRBJ2-5; 9 bases are a match to TRBD1. The CDR3 sequence is 14 residues long. Germline V gene lookup returns CDR1 MNHEY and CDR2 SMNVEV (reference sequence). V lost 1 base to trimming and J lost 3 bases; unmatched junction nucleotides: 0. DNA of the CDR3: TGTGCCAGCAGTTTATGGACAGGGGAAGAGACCCAGTACTTC. This sequence encodes CASSLWTGEETQYF.